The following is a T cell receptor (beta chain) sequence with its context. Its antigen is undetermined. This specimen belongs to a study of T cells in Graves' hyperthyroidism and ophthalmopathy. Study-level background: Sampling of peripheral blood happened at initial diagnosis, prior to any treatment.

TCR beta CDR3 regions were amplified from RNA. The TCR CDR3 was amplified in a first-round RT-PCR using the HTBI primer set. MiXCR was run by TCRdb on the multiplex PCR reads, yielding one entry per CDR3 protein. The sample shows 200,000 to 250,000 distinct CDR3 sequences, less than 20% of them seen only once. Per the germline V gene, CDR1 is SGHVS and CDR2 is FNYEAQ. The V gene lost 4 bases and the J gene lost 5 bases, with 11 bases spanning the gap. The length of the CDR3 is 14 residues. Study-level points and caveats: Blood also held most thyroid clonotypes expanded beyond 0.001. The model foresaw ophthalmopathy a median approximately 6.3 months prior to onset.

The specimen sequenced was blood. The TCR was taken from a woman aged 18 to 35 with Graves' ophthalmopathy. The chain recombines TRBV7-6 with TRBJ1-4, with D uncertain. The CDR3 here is CASSSGLPNEKLFF. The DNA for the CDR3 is TGTGCCAGCAGCTCAGGACTGCCAAATGAAAAACTGTTTTTT.